Below are 10 T cell receptor beta chains sequenced from a single sample in a study of cytomegalovirus exposure and HLA in healthy donors. Researchers ran the PCR with 60 Vbeta and 13 Jbeta primers. The protocol was immunoSEQ multiplex PCR, while the TCRdb copy is restricted to in-frame clones and leaves out a portion. The sample has approximately 280,000 clones, around 86% seen once. Sequencing was performed on PBMCs. The origin of the receptors is a man between 35 and 55 years old in good health and CMV-seropositive.

In its sample, this clone was seen many times. The chain combines TRBV13 with TRBJ1-2; the D is unclear. With 4 bases removed from V and 0 bases from J, the gap between germline ends came to 9 bases. Germline CDR1 and CDR2: PRHDT and FYEKMQ (reference sequence). The CDR3 is 14 amino acids. The CDR3 region is CASSSRGANYGYTF. The CDR3 DNA reads as TGTGCCAGCAGCTCGCGCGGTGCTAACTATGGCTACACCTTC.

V and J are TRBV29-1 and TRBJ2-7; 8 nucleotides agree with TRBD2. The CDR3 is 14 amino acids. Germline CDR1 and CDR2: SQVTM and ANQGSEA. V lost 1 base, J lost 4 bases, and 6 bases stayed unmatched. This chain's CDR3 is CSVEAGGPDYEQYF. The CDR3 DNA is TGCAGCGTTGAAGCGGGAGGGCCAGATTACGAGCAGTACTTC.

This clone was seen only once. The chain uses TRBV6-7 and TRBJ2-7; a possible D gene is TRBD2 (5 bases). TRBV6-7 is annotated as an ORF whose role is uncertain. Trimming took 2 bases from V and 2 from J, leaving 10 bases between them. The CDR3 has 14 residues. In nucleotides, the CDR3 is TGTGCCAGCAGTTACACGGGGTCAACCTACGAGCAGTACTTC. As protein: CASSYTGSTYEQYF.

The V and J genes are TRBV28 and TRBJ2-7; possibly TRBD2 for D (6 bases). The V gene lost 5 bases and the J gene lost 5 bases, with 19 bases spanning the gap. The CDR3 covers 15 residues. In germline, CDR1 is MDHEN, CDR2 SYDVKM. The chain's CDR3 is CASSRRESSRHEQYF. In DNA, the CDR3 is TGTGCCAGCAGTCGACGGGAGTCGAGTAGACACGAGCAGTACTTC.

The chain joins TRBV6-5 to TRBJ2-1; a weak D match, TRBD2 (5 bases). Germline lookup yields CDR1 MNHEY and CDR2 SVGAGI. V dropped 8 bases and J dropped 4 bases, with 12 bases sitting between them. The length of the CDR3 is 13 residues. In DNA form, the CDR3 reads TGTGCCAGCGGTGGCGGGCTTTACAATGAGCAGTTCTTC. Translated, it gives CASGGGLYNEQFF.

The rearrangement uses TRBV27 and TRBJ2-7; 7 bases fit TRBD2. This CDR3 has 16 residues. The germline V gene encodes CDR1 MNHEY and CDR2 SMNVEV (reference sequence). V trimming: 1 base; J trimming: 5 bases; junction bases outside the gene matches: 11. CDR3 in amino acids: CASSLLVGGPRHEQYF. CDR3 bases: TGTGCCAGCAGTTTATTGGTGGGAGGGCCTCGACACGAGCAGTACTTC.

The chain uses TRBV29-1 and TRBJ2-3; TRBD1 might be the D (5 bases). V was pared by 4 bases and J by 2 bases, with 16 bases between. The CDR3 spans 15 residues. Germline CDR1 is SQVTM and CDR2 is ANQGSEA. The CDR3 loop is CSVGLTAPITDTQYF. The CDR3 coding sequence is TGCAGCGTTGGGTTGACAGCCCCGATCACAGATACGCAGTATTTT.

The chain combines TRBV18 with TRBJ1-5; 7 positions agree with TRBD1. Looked up from germline, CDR1 is KGHSH and CDR2 is LQKENI. V lost 3 bases and J lost 5; bases outside the gene matches: 7. The CDR3 loop spans 15 amino acids. CDR3: CASSPSQGNDQPQHF. CDR3 coding DNA: TGTGCCAGCTCACCGTCACAGGGGAACGATCAGCCCCAGCATTTT. The full variable domain, rest sourced from reference TRBV18 and TRBJ1-5, is NAGVMQNPRHLVRRRGQEARLRCSPMKGHSHVYWYRQLPEEGLKFMVYLQKENIIDESGMPKERFSAEFPKEGPSILRIQQVVRGDSAAYFCASSPSQGNDQPQHFGDGTRLSIL.

The chain combines TRBV6-5 with TRBJ2-5; D remains unclear. The CDR3 runs 14 residues. Trimming took 0 bases from V and 9 from J, leaving 14 bases between them. Per germline, CDR1 MNHEY and CDR2 SVGAGI. In nucleotides, the CDR3 is TGTGCCAGCAGTTACTCGAGTACCCTACTTCCCCAGTACTTC. The encoded protein is CASSYSSTLLPQYF.

The chain joins TRBV28 to TRBJ1-3; TRBD1 matches at 7 bases. V gave up 5 bases and J gave up 8 bases; unmatched junction bases: 9. The germline CDR1 and CDR2 sequences are MDHEN and SYDVKM. This CDR3 spans 14 amino acids. The CDR3 bases are TGTGCCAGCAGTATTAGGGGGCGCGCATACACCATATATTTT. It is translated as CASSIRGRAYTIYF. Based on the CDR3 plus reference TRBV28 and TRBJ1-3, the full variable domain is DVKVTQSSRYLVKRTGEKVFLECVQDMDHENMFWYRQDPGLGLRLIYFSYDVKMKEKGDIPEGYSVSREKKERFSLILESASTNQTSMYLCASSIRGRAYTIYFGEGSWLTVV.